This T cell receptor (beta chain) was documented in a study of T cells in Graves' hyperthyroidism and ophthalmopathy. There were TCR beta CDR3 regions amplified from RNA transcripts. First-round RT-PCR targeting the TCR CDR3 was performed with the HTBI primer set. One entry per CDR3 protein, called by TCRdb with MiXCR from the multiplex PCR reads. The sample carries roughly 160,000 distinct CDR3 sequences, 9.4% recorded once. Study-level findings and limits: Onset of ophthalmopathy came a median approximately 6.9 months after the model predicted it. Most thyroid clonotypes that were expanded above 0.001 also turned up in blood.

Among the patients, aged 18 to 65, hyperthyroidism was newly diagnosed and had lasted under 2 months. It was uncontrolled infection, other autoimmune disease, pregnancy or lactation that excluded patients. Germline CDR1 is SEHNR and CDR2 is FQNEAQ (reference sequence). The length of the CDR3 is 15 residues. Germline trimming cut 5 bases from V and 0 bases from J; bases unmatched to any gene: 6. This clonotype was found many times. Its target is unknown. The TCR was taken from a woman aged 18-29 years with Graves' hyperthyroidism that later progressed to Graves' ophthalmopathy. The chain employs TRBV7-9 and TRBJ1-1; TRBD1 agrees at 7 bases. The sample consisted of blood. Written as DNA, the CDR3 is TGTGCCAGCAGCCCTCCGGGACAGATGAACACTGAAGCTTTCTTT. This translates into CASSPPGQMNTEAFF.